This TCR beta chain was sequenced in a study of human T cells and chemical hapten exposure (dated by TCRdb to 2020 to 2023). A note on the overall study: For sensitization, 2% DPC in acetone was applied to a 2 cm by 2 cm area of upper inner arm skin. Patch testing on the upper back used Finn chambers containing 0.01% DPC, with scoring done after 6 days according to International Contact Dermatitis Research Group standards. Twenty-nine alopecia patients gave blood for TCR sequencing at one to four time points (pre-sensitization, 2, 6 and 24 weeks). Libraries were combined into a pool for sequencing, and differences in TCR yield between samples came mainly from small differences in library volumes within the pool. The study tracked peripheral blood TCR repertoire changes in vivo during primary and secondary sensitization to the hapten diphenylcyclopropenone (DPC) in alopecia patients. Alopecia areata with under or over 50% scalp involvement, alopecia totalis and alopecia universalis were represented in the patient cohort, which was mostly female. Throughout the study period of around 25 weeks, patients also received therapeutic DPC doses to the scalp every week. Patient blood was sampled pre-sensitization (week 0) and at 2, 6 and about 24 weeks after DPC sensitization.

V ends up 2 bases short and J 3 bases short, with an unmatched junction base count of 4. From cysteine to phenylalanine, the CDR3 is 16 amino acids long. Kept here is only the CDR3 DNA, which spans 48 bases and is read in frame from base 1. CDR1 and CDR2 were assigned from the germline V gene as KGHDR and SFDVKD. As regards this clonotype: Its binding antigen is unknown. Nothing much larger sits one base from this clone, and base qualities are not available.

Sample time point, as interpreted from the label and publication: patch test 1, 2 weeks after DPC sensitization. In light of the paper, this sample's treatment or condition label describes: therapeutic diphenylcyclopropenone sensitization with weekly scalp DPC. Blood at each patch-test visit was drawn before the patch test was applied. Patients were considered eligible if aged 18 to 70, diagnosed with alopecia and deemed suitable for DPC therapy, and patients were excluded if pregnant. Unfractionated whole blood was collected in Tempus Blood RNA tubes, and total RNA was extracted from that blood. Overall study outcomes, separate from this receptor: The number of TCRs above 1 in 1000 frequency did not change with DPC sensitization; there was no evidence of global repertoire structure alterations. Repeated subsampling changed both the strength of the expansion versus patch-test correlation and the threshold at which the correlation became significant. Alopecia, a presumed autoimmune disease, was present in all patients, so the immune response of the patients might differ from that of healthy individuals. A positive correlation was found between the number of PT1 expanded TCRs and patch test score, with significance reached at thresholds 8, 16 and 32 but not 4. Significantly more large CDR3 similarity clusters were formed by expanded TCRs than by pre-sensitization or healthy control sets, consistent with antigen-driven responses.

Library preparation was by RACE. Sequenced using a NextSeq 500. During library preparation, unique molecular identifiers were attached to individual cDNA molecules so that TCRs could be counted in a quantitative, reproducible way. From each blood RNA sample, both TCR alpha and TCR beta chains were sequenced. The study's own analysis went as follows. The median number of TCRs per sample was around 96,000, ranging from roughly 23,224 to 690,600. The Decombinator software suite was used to annotate V, J and CDR3 in the TCR reads. To make PS versus PT1 abundance plots, every sample was subsampled to the same number of TCRs (28,000). Expanded TCRs were defined as absent before sensitization and observed at least eight times at the 2-week time point. Starting from the raw public reads, TCRdb applied fastp trimming at Q25, assembled clones with MiXCR and retained in-frame beta chains. Here each entry gathers all rows of one CDR3 protein and keeps the most common genes and DNA. The authors' filters were not applied to this entry. The sample profile shows tens of thousands of distinct CDR3 sequences; 12% of them were found once. The biggest ten clones account for 3.5% of the sample.

This receptor chain uses TRBV24-1 and TRBJ2-1; the junction holds 9 bases that match TRBD1. This TCR derives from a woman aged 60-75 years with alopecia areata. Some clones in this sample may be carry-over from other donors' samples. Sequencing was performed on whole blood, taken in connection with sensitization to the hapten diphenylcyclopropenone (DPC). The CDR3 in this case is CATSDSGTGNYNEQFF. The base sequence is TGTGCCACCAGTGATTCCGGGACAGGGAACTACAATGAGCAGTTCTTC.